This T cell receptor beta chain was identified in a study of OX40 agonist ivuxolimab in advanced cancers. Study overall: Enrollees could have had prior anti-PD-1, anti-PD-L1 or anti-CTLA-4 therapy, which approximately 38% had received.

About this clone: Its antigen is unknown.

Only in-frame clones appear in the TCRdb table, and some are missing; sequencing was by immunoSEQ multiplex PCR. The sample lists about 100,000 clones, 75% to 95% occurring once. The CDR3 length is 16 residues. Germline V lookup: CDR1 SGDLS, CDR2 YYNGEE. V was clipped by 0 bases and J by 2 bases, with 11 bases between them. Findings and limits, study-wide: At 0.1 to 3.0 mg/kg, clonal expansion of CD4+ and CD8+ blood T cells had occurred by week 6.

The clonotype originates from an adult with an advanced solid tumor such as melanoma, head and neck, liver or kidney cancer. The starting material was CD4+ or CD8+ T cells sorted from blood, obtained in a trial of the OX40 agonist ivuxolimab. V is TRBV9 and J is TRBJ1-4; D uncertain. The CDR3 here is CASSVALQATNEKLFF. The DNA for the CDR3 is TGTGCCAGCAGCGTAGCTCTGCAGGCGACTAATGAAAAACTGTTTTTT.